Each of the 7 T cell receptor beta chains below was sequenced from the same sample in a study of patients and donors after allogeneic stem cell transplantation. TCRdb reprocessed the RT-PCR reads via MiXCR and lists one record per CDR3 protein. The sample records about 110,000 distinct CDR3 sequences, approximately 40% being singletons. Sample: blood, either unsorted or a sorted T cell fraction (not recorded which). The receptors were gathered from a human donor who was either an allogeneic HSCT recipient or a stem cell or donor lymphocyte infusion donor (not recorded which). It is not recorded whose cells these are; they may come from a transplant donor.

This clonotype was seen a few times. V gene TRBV15 combines with J gene TRBJ2-7; a possible D gene is TRBD1 (6 bases). CDR1 LNHNV and CDR2 YYDKDF come from the germline V gene (reference sequence). Trimming cost V 3 bases and J 0 bases, with 6 bases left between them. CDR3 length: 13 residues. Written as DNA, the CDR3 is TGTGCCACCAGCAGGACAGGCTCCTACGAGCAGTACTTC. Its protein is CATSRTGSYEQYF.

The chain links TRBV6-5 to TRBJ1-6; D perhaps matches TRBD1 (5 bases). The CDR3 loop spans 19 amino acids. Trimming took 2 bases from V and 8 from J, leaving 25 bases between them. Germline V gene sequence: CDR1 MNHEY, CDR2 SVGAGI. In DNA, the CDR3 is TGTGCCAGCAGTTACCGTAACGCGGGGGACCTTATTCTGGATTCACCCCTCCACTTT. Its translation is CASSYRNAGDLILDSPLHF.

This clonotype has a handful of counts. V is TRBV7-9 and J is TRBJ1-2, with a tentative D call TRBD1 (6 bases). Germline loops: CDR1 SEHNR, CDR2 FQNEAQ (reference sequence). V lost 2 bases and J lost 5, with 12 bases in between. CDR3 length equals 14 residues. The CDR3 nucleotides are TGTGCCAGCAGCTTACGGGACACTTCGTATGGCTACACCTTC. Translated: CASSLRDTSYGYTF.

The gene calls are TRBV28 and TRBJ2-5; 8 bases line up with TRBD2. Germline CDR1 and CDR2: MDHEN and SYDVKM. The CDR3 has 12 residues. The J segment lost 12 bases and the V segment lost 6 bases, leaving 9 bases of the junction unmatched. Written as DNA, the CDR3 is TGTGCCAGCAGCCCTTGGGCGGGACTAGAGTACTTC. Amino acids: CASSPWAGLEYF.

The chain employs TRBV7-2 and TRBJ2-1, with no clear D. CDR3 length equals 13 residues. The V end was cut by 3 bases, the J end by 4 bases, with 7 bases between. Germline V gene data show CDR1 as SGHTA and CDR2 as FQGNSA. The CDR3 reads CASSFVQYNEQFF. The CDR3, as DNA: TGTGCCAGCAGCTTCGTTCAATACAATGAGCAGTTCTTC.

This sequence joins TRBV4-3 and TRBJ2-2; D might be TRBD2 (5 bases). CDR1 is LGHNA, CDR2 YSLEER, per germline. V lost 4 bases, J lost 0 bases, and 6 bases lay in between. This CDR3 comprises 14 residues. CDR3 protein: CASSPGTNTGELFF. The CDR3 nucleotides are TGCGCCAGCAGCCCCGGGACGAACACCGGGGAGCTGTTTTTT.

This clonotype was observed a handful of times. V gene TRBV6-5 combines with J gene TRBJ1-5; the match to TRBD1 covers 7 bases. V gave up 5 bases and J gave up 7 bases; unmatched junction bases: 8. CDR3 length: 14 amino acids. Germline V CDR1 and CDR2: MNHEY, SVGAGI. The CDR3: CASSPGTAGQPQHF. The CDR3, as DNA: TGTGCCAGCAGTCCTGGGACAGCGGGGCAGCCCCAGCATTTT.